Listed below are T cell receptor beta chains from one sample, sequenced in a study of shared clonotypes between healthy human individuals. Clones were sequenced by immunoSEQ multiplex PCR, and TCRdb holds only the in-frame ones, with some missing. The repertoire has 2 million to 2.5 million clones, more than 85% of them found once; the top ten carry 0.35% to 0.45%. The sequenced sample consisted of naive CD4+ T cells from PBMCs. The receptor set was obtained from a man younger than 35 in good health. Some clones in this sample may be carry-over from other donors' samples. The CDR3 runs from the conserved cysteine through the conserved F or W. D genes are given only for firm matches. Where a row states a size, it is once, few, many or the class of an expanded clone; other rows omit it.

>TRBJ2-1|.|TRBD1|TRBV15
TGTGCCACCAGCAGAGACAGGACAGGGCTGGCCTACAATGAGCAGTTCTTC
CATSRDRTGLAYNEQFF
>TRBJ2-1|.|.|TRBV11-2
TGTGCCAGCAACAACCCTAGTAGCGGTGAGCAGTTCTTC
CASNNPSSGEQFF
>TRBJ2-1|.|TRBD2|TRBV5-1
TGCGCCAGCAGCGCAACTAGCGGGACCTACAATGAGCAGTTCTTC
CASSATSGTYNEQFF
>TRBJ2-4|once|.|TRBV4-3
TGCGCCAGCAGCCAAGTCTCAGGAAACATTCAGTACTTC
CASSQVSGNIQYF
>TRBJ1-5|few|.|TRBV7-2
TGTGCCAGCAGCTTATCCAGCAATCAGCCCCAGCATTTT
CASSLSSNQPQHF
>TRBJ2-7|.|TRBD1|TRBV28
TGTGCCAGCTCCGGGACAGGGAGCTACGAGCAGTACTTC
CASSGTGSYEQYF
>TRBJ2-1|.|.|TRBV28
TGTGCCAGCAGTATAGCGAGGTCCTACAATGAGCAGTTCTTC
CASSIARSYNEQFF
>TRBJ2-7|.|TRBD2|TRBV7-2
TGTGCCAGCAGCACCCGGACTAGCGGTCCCTACGAGCAGTACTTC
CASSTRTSGPYEQYF
>TRBJ2-3|.|.|TRBV7-9
TGTGCCAGCAGCTTAATCGGCTTGGGCGCAGATACGCAGTATTTT
CASSLIGLGADTQYF
>TRBJ2-1|.|TRBD2|TRBV11-3
TGTGCCAGCAGCTTAGAAGGCGGGAGGGCTTACAATGAGCAGTTCTTC
CASSLEGGRAYNEQFF
>TRBJ1-1|.|.|TRBV6-4
TGTGCCAGCAGTCTTACGGGGAACACTGAAGCTTTCTTT
CASSLTGNTEAFF
>TRBJ1-5|.|.|TRBV5-5
TGTGCCAGCAGCTTGTTAGCGGGGGGTGGCGGTCAGCCCCAGCATTTT
CASSLLAGGGGQPQHF
>TRBJ2-5|.|TRBD1|TRBV18
TGTGCCAGCTCACTCAACCGGGACAGAGAGACCCAGTACTTC
CASSLNRDRETQYF
>TRBJ2-2|.|.|TRBV28
TGTGCCAGCTTTAGGGCCGGCACCGGGGAGCTGTTTTTT
CASFRAGTGELFF
>TRBJ2-2|.|.|TRBV5-1
TGCGCCAGCAGCTTACAGGGTTTCAACACCGGGGAGCTGTTTTTT
CASSLQGFNTGELFF
>TRBJ1-4|once|.|TRBV20-1
TGCAGTGCTAGCACCCCCGGGGGACTGTTTTTT
CSASTPGGLFF
>TRBJ1-2|.|TRBD1|TRBV10-1
TGCGCCAGCAGCACCCCGGGACAGGGAGGGGCGAACTATGGCTACACCTTC
CASSTPGQGGANYGYTF
>TRBJ1-5|.|.|TRBV15
TGTGCCACCAGCAGATACGGACAGCGAAGTAGCAATCAGCCCCAGCATTTT
CATSRYGQRSSNQPQHF
>TRBJ2-7|.|.|TRBV18
TGTGCCAGCTCACCACTCCCAGGGGCCGGCGAGCAGTACTTC
CASSPLPGAGEQYF
>TRBJ2-5|.|.|TRBV25-1
TGTGCCAGCAGTGCAAGGGCAGGGCGTGCGGAGACCCAGTACTTC
CASSARAGRAETQYF
>TRBJ2-2|.|.|TRBV28
TGTGCCAGCAGTTCCCTCGGGGGAGCGTACACCGGGGAGCTGTTTTTT
CASSSLGGAYTGELFF
>TRBJ2-1|.|TRBD2|TRBV19
TGTGCCAGTAGTACCCTAGCGGGAGGGTTCAATGAGCAGTTCTTC
CASSTLAGGFNEQFF
>TRBJ1-1|few|.|TRBV2
TGTGCCAGCAACAAAATGACAGTGAACACTGAAGCTTTCTTT
CASNKMTVNTEAFF
>TRBJ2-2|.|TRBD2|TRBV5-4
TGTGCCAGCAGCTTGTTCTCTAGCGGGAGTGGTCGGGAGCTGTTTTTT
CASSLFSSGSGRELFF
>TRBJ1-4|.|.|TRBV6-5
TGTGCCAGCAGTTACAGGAGGGTAGCTACTAATGAAAAACTGTTTTTT
CASSYRRVATNEKLFF
>TRBJ2-2|.|.|TRBV30
TGTGCCTGGAGTGTAGGTACGGGGACCGGGGAGCTGTTTTTT
CAWSVGTGTGELFF
>TRBJ2-1|.|.|TRBV4-1
TGCGCCAGCAGCCGGGATAGCGGAGAGCCCTACAATGAGCAGTTCTTC
CASSRDSGEPYNEQFF
>TRBJ1-1|.|TRBD1|TRBV6-4
TGTGCCAGACAGGGGGGGGTGAACACTGAAGCTTTCTTT
CARQGGVNTEAFF
>TRBJ1-2|.|.|TRBV29-1
TGCAGCGTTGTTGGACAGACCCCTAACTATGGCTACACCTTC
CSVVGQTPNYGYTF
>TRBJ2-7|.|.|TRBV28
TGTGCCAGCAGGCCTAAGGTCAGAATCTACGAGCAGTACTTC
CASRPKVRIYEQYF
>TRBJ2-5|.|.|TRBV30
TGTGCCTGGAGTGTAGCCCCGGGGACCCAGTACTTC
CAWSVAPGTQYF
>TRBJ2-7|.|.|TRBV5-1
TGCGCCAGCAGCTTAACTTCTTACGAGCAGTACTTC
CASSLTSYEQYF
>TRBJ1-2|once|.|TRBV9
TGTGCCAGCAGCGTAGAGGGGGGCTATGGCTACACCTTC
CASSVEGGYGYTF
>TRBJ2-7|.|TRBD1|TRBV5-4
TGTGCCAGCAGCTTGGGGTCGGGACAGGGGTTTGTTGAGCAGTACTTC
CASSLGSGQGFVEQYF
>TRBJ2-2|once|TRBD2|TRBV18
TGTGCCAGCTCTGGACTAGCGGTACCCAACACCGGGGAGCTGTTTTTT
CASSGLAVPNTGELFF
>TRBJ2-7|.|TRBD1|TRBV18
TGTGCCAGCTCACCCCTAGGGGGCCCATACGAGCAGTACTTC
CASSPLGGPYEQYF
>TRBJ2-5|.|.|TRBV9
TGTGCCAGCAGCCCCCGACTCCAAGAGACCCAGTACTTC
CASSPRLQETQYF
>TRBJ2-4|.|.|TRBV20-1
TGCAGTGCCCCGGGGGACATTCAGTACTTC
CSAPGDIQYF
>TRBJ1-2|.|.|TRBV5-1
TGCGCCAAGTGGGGGGTCTATGGCTACACCTTC
CAKWGVYGYTF
>TRBJ1-1|.|TRBD1|TRBV7-8
TGTGCCAGCAGCCCCCAGGGGGCCCTGGTTATAGAGGCTTTCTTT
CASSPQGALVIEAFF
>TRBJ2-1|.|.|TRBV7-2
TGTGCCAGCAGCTTGCGCAGCTCCTACAATGAGCAGTTCTTC
CASSLRSSYNEQFF
>TRBJ2-7|.|TRBD2|TRBV28
TGTGCCAGCAGTCTCACTAGCGGGAGTTACGAGCAGTACTTC
CASSLTSGSYEQYF